The rows below give T cell receptor beta chains drawn from one sample of a study of T cell changes during pregnancy in multiple sclerosis. Here immunoSEQ multiplex PCR was the method, and the copy in TCRdb shows in-frame clones only, minus some. The sample yields tens of thousands of clones, 91% seen once. The specimen comprised CD4+ T cells from peripheral blood mononuclear cells, sampled before pregnancy. Receptors originate from a female donor with multiple sclerosis, enrolled in a pregnancy study. Each CDR3 is given with its conserved first and last residue. D genes are given only for firm matches. Some rows mark clone size as missing; the rest say once, few, many or name a class of expanded clone.

d_call | clone_size | j_call | v_call | cdr3_aa | cdr3_nt
TRBD1 | - | TRBJ2-7 | TRBV30 | CAWNRQGVAYEQYF | TGTGCCTGGAACCGACAGGGGGTTGCCTACGAGCAGTACTTC
- | - | TRBJ2-7 | TRBV7-6 | CASSLVPSGYLSYEQYF | TGTGCCAGCAGCTTAGTTCCTAGTGGGTACCTGTCCTACGAGCAGTACTTC
- | - | TRBJ1-2 | TRBV29-1 | CSVESGNGYTF | TGCAGCGTTGAATCCGGGAACGGCTACACCTTC
TRBD2 | - | TRBJ2-3 | TRBV5-1 | CASVLAGKADTQYF | TGCGCCAGCGTCCTAGCGGGGAAGGCAGATACGCAGTATTTT
- | - | TRBJ2-7 | TRBV4-3 | CASSRNRDYEQYF | TGCGCCAGCAGCCGAAACAGGGACTACGAGCAGTACTTC
- | - | TRBJ2-7 | TRBV2 | CASIYVGEQYF | TGTGCCAGCATTTACGTCGGCGAGCAGTACTTC
- | - | TRBJ1-1 | TRBV29-1 | CSVVGPVTEAFF | TGCAGCGTTGTGGGGCCAGTTACTGAAGCTTTCTTT
TRBD1 | - | TRBJ1-5 | TRBV9 | CASSTAGGAGQPQHF | TGTGCCAGCAGCACGGCAGGGGGCGCAGGTCAGCCCCAGCATTTT
- | - | TRBJ2-7 | TRBV6-5 | CASSYSRARLRQYF | TGTGCCAGCAGTTACTCCAGGGCCCGCTTGCGACAGTACTTC
- | - | TRBJ2-7 | TRBV6-5 | CASSYEAGRPTYEQYF | TGTGCCAGCAGTTACGAGGCGGGGCGACCAACCTACGAGCAGTACTTC
TRBD2 | - | TRBJ2-1 | TRBV7-3 | CASSFFGGANEQFF | TGTGCCAGCAGCTTTTTCGGGGGGGCAAATGAGCAGTTCTTC
TRBD1 | - | TRBJ2-7 | TRBV19 | CASSSMGQGYEQYF | TGTGCCAGTAGTAGCATGGGACAGGGCTACGAGCAGTACTTC
- | - | TRBJ1-6 | TRBV2 | CASSASLGQGSDSPLHF | TGTGCCAGTAGTGCTAGTCTGGGGCAAGGGTCGGATTCACCCCTCCACTTT
TRBD1 | few | TRBJ1-1 | TRBV25-1 | CASSEGRGHAFF | TGTGCCAGCAGTGAGGGCAGGGGGCATGCTTTCTTT
- | - | TRBJ2-5 | TRBV7-2 | CASSLNIGGETQYF | TGTGCCAGCAGCTTAAATATAGGGGGAGAGACCCAGTACTTC
TRBD1 | - | TRBJ1-2 | TRBV6-1 | CASSEWTGGGYTF | TGTGCCAGCAGTGAATGGACAGGGGGTGGCTACACCTTC
- | - | TRBJ1-5 | TRBV9 | CASSPSSGNQPQHF | TGTGCCAGCAGCCCCTCCTCCGGCAATCAGCCCCAGCATTTT
TRBD1 | - | TRBJ1-3 | TRBV6-1 | CASSAGTGFGNTIYF | TGTGCCAGCAGTGCCGGGACAGGGTTCGGAAACACCATATATTTT
TRBD2 | - | TRBJ2-2 | TRBV18 | CASSPLRLAGGVELFF | TGTGCCAGCTCACCACTACGACTAGCGGGGGGAGTGGAGCTGTTTTTT
- | - | TRBJ2-2 | TRBV9 | CASSVERFGTGELFF | TGTGCCAGCAGCGTAGAGAGGTTTGGCACCGGGGAGCTGTTTTTT
- | - | TRBJ1-1 | TRBV18 | CASSPAGGNTEAFF | TGTGCCAGCTCACCAGCGGGAGGAAACACTGAAGCTTTCTTT
TRBD2 | - | TRBJ2-3 | TRBV27 | CASSIRLAGDSTDTQYF | TGTGCCAGCAGTATCAGACTAGCGGGGGACAGCACAGATACGCAGTATTTT
TRBD1 | - | TRBJ1-4 | TRBV19 | CASSNRDRGSNEKLFF | TGTGCCAGTAGCAACCGGGACAGGGGATCTAATGAAAAACTGTTTTTT
- | once | TRBJ1-2 | TRBV21-1 | CASSMTGEFPGTNYGYTF | TGTGCCAGCAGCATGACAGGGGAGTTTCCTGGAACTAACTATGGCTACACCTTC
TRBD1 | - | TRBJ2-7 | TRBV19 | CASSGTGRYEQYF | TGTGCCAGTAGCGGGACAGGGCGCTACGAGCAGTACTTC
TRBD2 | - | TRBJ2-5 | TRBV19 | CASSRGTSGRAETQYF | TGTGCCAGTAGTAGAGGGACTAGCGGCCGGGCGGAGACCCAGTACTTC
- | - | TRBJ2-7 | TRBV6-6 | CASSDRYEQYF | TGTGCCAGCAGTGACAGGTACGAGCAGTACTTC
TRBD2 | - | TRBJ2-5 | TRBV30 | CAWRGGGTLQETQYF | TGTGCCTGGAGGGGCGGGGGGACACTCCAAGAGACCCAGTACTTC
TRBD1 | - | TRBJ1-5 | TRBV7-9 | CASSSGQPNQPQHF | TGTGCCAGCAGCTCGGGACAGCCCAATCAGCCCCAGCATTTT
TRBD2 | - | TRBJ2-1 | TRBV9 | CASSPRTSGTGNEQFF | TGTGCCAGCAGCCCTCGGACTAGCGGGACCGGGAATGAGCAGTTCTTC
- | - | TRBJ2-2 | TRBV7-2 | CASSSRTVGTGELFF | TGTGCCAGCAGCTCCCGGACAGTAGGGACCGGGGAGCTGTTTTTT
TRBD2 | - | TRBJ2-3 | TRBV5-1 | CASSVSGGPSTDTQYF | TGCGCCAGCAGCGTAAGCGGGGGCCCTAGCACAGATACGCAGTATTTT
TRBD1 | - | TRBJ2-5 | TRBV6-5 | CASSSLGQGKETQYF | TGTGCCAGCAGTTCCCTCGGACAGGGGAAGGAGACCCAGTACTTC
TRBD1 | - | TRBJ1-6 | TRBV27 | CASGTGSSYNSPLHF | TGTGCCAGCGGGACAGGGAGCTCCTATAATTCACCCCTCCACTTT
- | - | TRBJ2-7 | TRBV2 | CASSPLGGSYEQYF | TGTGCCAGCAGTCCGCTCGGGGGCTCCTACGAGCAGTACTTC
- | - | TRBJ1-5 | TRBV12-5 | CASGLVFSLRGGNQPQHF | TGTGCTAGTGGTTTGGTATTTAGTCTAAGGGGAGGGAATCAGCCCCAGCATTTT
TRBD1 | - | TRBJ1-1 | TRBV20-1 | CSARDSLF | TGCAGTGCCAGGGACAGTTTATTT
TRBD2 | - | TRBJ2-1 | TRBV29-1 | CSVEDRRGGLVEQFF | TGCAGCGTTGAAGATCGCCGGGGGGGCCTGGTGGAGCAGTTCTTC
- | - | TRBJ1-2 | TRBV12-5 | CASGAGYGYTF | TGTGCTAGTGGAGCGGGGTATGGCTACACCTTC
- | - | TRBJ2-5 | TRBV6-6 | CASRDSETRVQYF | TGTGCCAGCAGGGACTCCGAGACTAGGGTGCAGTACTTC